Here is one T cell receptor (beta chain) with its context. Its antigen is not yet known. Nothing much larger sits one base from this clone, and base qualities are not available. The CDR1 and CDR2 encoded by the germline V gene are LGHNA and YNFKEQ. Trimming removed 6 bases from V and 9 bases from J, leaving 8 bases between the germline ends. The CDR3 numbers 11 residues from cysteine through phenylalanine. Here the CDR3 DNA is all that survives: 33 bases in frame from base 1. The library relied on the immunoSEQ multiplex PCR assay. For most patients, genomic DNA was isolated with the Qiagen DNeasy Blood and Tissue Kit and shipped frozen to Adaptive Biotechnologies for TCR sequencing. Adaptive Biotechnologies carried out high-throughput TCR-beta CDR3 sequencing of genomic DNA for most patients. In the source study's methods: TCR sequencing data were retrieved from Adaptive's ImmunoSEQ software for 15 to 20 patients, whereas a few other patients were processed with MiXCR and VDJtools. To correct CD4 versus CD8 sorting errors, any sequence found in both subsets at a frequency ratio below 5:1 was removed. Because the origin of CDR3 nucleotide sequences shared between donor and recipient could not be assigned, those sequences were removed. To be classed as alloreactive, a clone needed at least 2-fold expansion over unstimulated cells and a minimum CFSE-low frequency of 0.002% (template counts) or 0.001% (read counts). Mappable clones were those detected in sequenced pre-transplant spleen, lymph node, or MLR CFSE-low populations of the donor or recipient. Cumulative frequency of alloreactive clones was calculated as a percentage of all sequences weighted by copy number. As stored in TCRdb, this immuneACCESS dataset retains in-frame rearrangements with V and J assigned. A fraction of the clones does not appear; measured against another copy, unresolved V genes explain less than half of the discrepancy, and the remainder lacks a known reason. Clone size and the V and J calls come from that table; the DNA yielded D and trimming. Within this sample are roughly 100,000 clones, with just under 95% of them counted one time only. The top ten clonotypes cover roughly 0.07% of the sample.

These data come from a study of graft-versus-host responses after intestinal transplantation (dated by TCRdb to about 2021). About the investigation overall: Multivisceral, liver-intestinal, or isolated intestinal transplants were received by the recipients. Instead of going to the commercial service, samples from a few later patients were sequenced in-house on an Illumina MiSeq and processed with MiXCR. Donor T cell macrochimerism was defined as a peak of at least 4% donor T cells among recipient peripheral blood mononuclear cells. To identify alloreactive clones, pre-transplant mixed lymphocyte reaction products were sequenced and compared with unstimulated pre-transplant donor and recipient T cells. Graft-versus-host and host-versus-graft alloreactive T cell clones were tracked in the graft, circulation and bone marrow after intestinal transplantation using bulk TCR-beta CDR3 sequencing. Anti-thymocyte globulin induction was given to all recipients, followed by maintenance tacrolimus and steroids for 2 to 4 years. Of the 20 to 30 intestinal transplant recipients enrolled in the cohort, one of whom was a retransplant, 3 patients without pretransplant specimens were excluded. Here is what the overall study found, with its caveats: Early after transplant, peak levels of circulating GvH clones were found to be associated with declines in HvG clones. In the allografts of patients with donor T cell macrochimerism, GvH to HvG T cell clonal ratios were high. GvH clones were detected in recipient bone marrow, and some of these GvH clones were observed earlier in ileal mucosa or blood, consistent with an intestinal mucosal origin. The conclusions were limited by the relatively low number and heterogeneity of the intestinal transplant patients.

The time point label, as the study defines it: cells obtained before transplantation from donor or recipient. CD3+CD4+ and CD3+CD8+ populations were FACS-sorted from unstimulated pre-transplant donor and recipient cells taken from spleen or lymph nodes. The source material was unstimulated CD8+ T cells sorted from spleen or lymph node cells, sampled before transplant. This TCR derives from a human donor who was the organ donor for an intestinal transplant. The chain uses TRBV4-2 and TRBJ2-2, and the D gene may be TRBD1, 5 bases matching. The CDR3 sequence is CASSQGRELFF. The DNA reads as follows: TGTGCCAGCAGTCAGGGCCGGGAGCTGTTTTTT.